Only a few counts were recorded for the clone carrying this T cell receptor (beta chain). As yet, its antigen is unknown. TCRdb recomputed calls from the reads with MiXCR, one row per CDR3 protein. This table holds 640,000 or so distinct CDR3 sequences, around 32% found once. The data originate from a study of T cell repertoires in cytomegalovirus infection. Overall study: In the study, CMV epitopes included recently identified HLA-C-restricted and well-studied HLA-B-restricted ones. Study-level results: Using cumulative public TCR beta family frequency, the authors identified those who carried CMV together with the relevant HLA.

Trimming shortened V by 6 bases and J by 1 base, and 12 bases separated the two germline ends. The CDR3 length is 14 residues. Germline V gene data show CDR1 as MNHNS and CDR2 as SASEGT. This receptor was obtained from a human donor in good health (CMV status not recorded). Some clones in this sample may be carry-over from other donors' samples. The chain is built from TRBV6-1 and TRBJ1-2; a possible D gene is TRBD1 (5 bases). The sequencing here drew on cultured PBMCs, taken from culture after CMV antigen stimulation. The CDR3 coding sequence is TGTGCCAGCAGCGAAACAGACAGTAACTATGGCTACACCTTC. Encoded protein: CASSETDSNYGYTF.